Listed below are T cell receptor beta chains from one sample, sequenced in a study of blood T cell repertoires in COVID-19. The protocol was immunoSEQ multiplex PCR, while the TCRdb copy is restricted to in-frame clones and leaves out a portion. The table shows fewer than 150,000 clones, with 60% to 85% occurring only once. The sequenced sample was peripheral blood. The source is a man aged 65 to 85 with acute or convalescent COVID-19. The CDR3 runs from the conserved cysteine through the conserved F or W. D genes are given only for firm matches. The size of a clone is reported for some rows only, either as once, few or many, or as a class for expanded clones.

once . TRBJ1-2 TRBV29-1 CSVLVARGGYTF TGCAGCGTCCTTGTTGCGCGGGGCGGCTACACCTTC
. TRBD2 TRBJ2-2 TRBV9 CASSPREGSTGELFF TGTGCCAGCAGCCCCCGGGAGGGCAGTACCGGGGAGCTGTTTTTT
. . TRBJ1-5 TRBV9 CASSAGQQNNQPQHF TGTGCCAGCAGCGCCGGACAGCAAAACAATCAGCCCCAGCATTTT
. TRBD1 TRBJ2-2 TRBV10-3 CAIGEAGGAGGELFF TGTGCCATCGGGGAGGCAGGGGGCGCCGGCGGGGAGCTGTTTTTT
. TRBD2 TRBJ2-7 TRBV7-9 CASSSGGWEQYF TGTGCCAGCAGCTCGGGGGGTTGGGAGCAGTACTTC
few . TRBJ2-5 TRBV2 CASGRGETQYF TGTGCCAGCGGAAGGGGGGAGACCCAGTACTTC
. . TRBJ2-1 TRBV19 CASSRGGLSYNEQFF TGTGCCAGTAGTAGGGGGGGGCTCTCCTACAATGAGCAGTTCTTC
. TRBD1 TRBJ1-4 TRBV7-8 CASSLRGQGTNEKLFF TGTGCCAGCAGCTTACGGGGACAGGGGACTAATGAAAAACTGTTTTTT
. . TRBJ2-7 TRBV5-6 CASSSGTRLLF TGTGCCAGCAGCTCCGGGACAAGGCTACTCTTC
. . TRBJ1-6 TRBV2 CASSEAPGGVLQSPLHF TGTGCCAGCAGTGAGGCCCCGGGGGGGGTTTTACAGTCACCCCTCCACTTT
. . TRBJ1-1 TRBV18 CASLGGQNTEAFF TGTGCCAGCTTGGGAGGACAGAACACTGAAGCTTTCTTT
. . TRBJ1-6 TRBV7-3 CASSSHRSNSPLHF TGTGCCAGCAGCTCCCACCGGTCGAATTCACCCCTCCACTTT
. . TRBJ1-3 TRBV7-2 CASSLVQGMDTIYF TGTGCCAGCAGCTTAGTTCAGGGGATGGACACCATATATTTT
. . TRBJ1-6 TRBV7-3 CASSDAGGEGSPLHF TGTGCCAGCAGCGACGCGGGAGGGGAGGGTTCACCCCTCCACTTT
. TRBD1 TRBJ1-3 TRBV4-3 CASSRAGGGGNTIYF TGCGCCAGCAGCCGGGCAGGGGGTGGTGGAAACACCATATATTTT
. TRBD2 TRBJ2-4 TRBV5-6 CASSLGGRVRYIQYF TGTGCCAGCAGCTTGGGAGGGAGGGTTCGGTACATTCAGTACTTC
. . TRBJ2-1 TRBV5-1 CASSSDKLSYNEQFF TGCGCCAGCAGCTCGGACAAGTTGTCCTACAATGAGCAGTTCTTC
. . TRBJ2-7 TRBV6-5 CASSYSQKQYF TGTGCCAGCAGTTACTCCCAGAAGCAGTACTTC
few TRBD1 TRBJ2-7 TRBV5-1 CASSGQGYIDEQYF TGCGCCAGCAGCGGACAGGGTTATATTGACGAGCAGTACTTC
. . TRBJ2-4 TRBV6-2/TRBV6-3 CASSHLTGKAPLAKNIQYF TGTGCCAGCAGTCACCTAACAGGGAAAGCCCCTCTAGCCAAAAACATTCAGTACTTC
. . TRBJ2-7 TRBV11-2 CASSFARSSNYEQYF TGTGCCAGCAGCTTTGCGAGGAGCTCCAACTACGAGCAGTACTTC
. . TRBJ1-1 TRBV2 CASKNLRNTEAFF TGTGCCAGCAAAAACTTAAGGAACACTGAAGCTTTCTTT
few . TRBJ1-4 TRBV5-6 CASSQQIRQANPKLFF TGTGCCAGCAGCCAACAAATTCGGCAGGCCAATCCGAAACTGTTTTTT
. . TRBJ2-1 TRBV18 CASSGQALHNEQFF TGTGCCAGCTCAGGGCAGGCGCTACACAATGAGCAGTTCTTC
. . TRBJ1-1 TRBV5-1 CASSIQQENTEAFF TGCGCCAGCAGCATACAACAGGAGAACACTGAAGCTTTCTTT
few TRBD2 TRBJ2-2 TRBV5-1 CASSLEASGALGGELFF TGCGCCAGCAGCTTGGAGGCTAGCGGGGCCCTAGGCGGGGAGCTGTTTTTT
few . TRBJ1-3 TRBV5-1 CASSLGFGSSGNTIYF TGCGCCAGCAGCTTGGGGTTCGGGAGCTCTGGAAACACCATATATTTT
. . TRBJ1-1 TRBV5-6 CASQNGVRGNTEAFF TGTGCCAGCCAGAACGGGGTTCGGGGAAACACTGAAGCTTTCTTT
few . TRBJ1-4 TRBV3-1/TRBV3-2 CASSQGRGLRNEKLFF TGTGCCAGCAGCCAAGGGCGGGGCCTCCGAAATGAAAAACTGTTTTTT
. TRBD1 TRBJ1-6 TRBV7-8 CASCLFSGTGGRSPLHF TGTGCCAGCTGCTTATTCTCCGGGACAGGGGGACGTTCACCCCTCCACTTT
. . TRBJ1-6 TRBV18 CASSRDRRNSPLHF TGTGCCAGCTCACGTGACAGGAGAAATTCACCCCTCCACTTT
. . TRBJ1-3 TRBV29-1 CSVGGREAGNTIYF TGCAGCGTTGGAGGGAGAGAGGCTGGAAACACCATATATTTT
. . TRBJ2-5 TRBV10-3 CAISGPGEETQYF TGTGCCATCAGTGGGCCAGGGGAAGAGACCCAGTACTTC
. . TRBJ2-1 TRBV7-2 CASSLSGAGGWNEQFF TGTGCCAGCAGCCTCTCCGGCGCCGGGGGTTGGAATGAGCAGTTCTTC
. TRBD2 TRBJ2-2 TRBV6-1 CASSVLLAGGSNTGELFF TGTGCCAGCAGTGTTTTACTAGCGGGGGGGTCGAACACCGGGGAGCTGTTTTTT
. TRBD1 TRBJ1-6 TRBV19 CASSSGTGISPLHF TGTGCCAGTAGTAGCGGGACAGGGATTTCACCCCTCCACTTT
few . TRBJ2-7 TRBV6-2/TRBV6-3 CASSTPTGSLRDEQYF TGTGCCAGCAGTACCCCGACAGGATCCCTTCGGGACGAGCAGTACTTC
. TRBD2 TRBJ2-7 TRBV5-4 CASSSGTSGGTEQYF TGTGCCAGCAGCTCAGGGACTAGCGGGGGAACAGAGCAGTACTTC
. . TRBJ2-6 TRBV7-3 CASSPGFEGANVLTF TGTGCCAGCAGCCCCGGGTTCGAGGGGGCCAACGTCCTGACTTTC
. . TRBJ2-6 TRBV5-4 CASSLAPGNSGANVLTF TGTGCCAGCAGCTTGGCCCCGGGAAACTCTGGGGCCAACGTCCTGACTTTC
. . TRBJ2-7 TRBV2 CASSEDSFGEQYF TGTGCCAGCAGCGAAGACTCCTTCGGCGAGCAGTACTTC
. TRBD1 TRBJ1-4 TRBV7-2 CASSPWDRENEKLFF TGTGCCAGCAGCCCTTGGGACAGGGAAAATGAAAAACTGTTTTTT
. . TRBJ2-2 TRBV7-3 CASSSPGAGRTGELFF TGTGCCAGCAGCTCCCCCGGGGCAGGGAGGACCGGGGAGCTGTTTTTT
. . TRBJ1-6 TRBV7-2 CASSLVPWGSPLHF TGTGCCAGCAGCTTAGTCCCGTGGGGCTCACCCCTCCACTTT
. . TRBJ2-6 TRBV10-3 CAISLLVAGANVLTF TGTGCCATCAGCTTGCTCGTAGCTGGGGCCAACGTCCTGACTTTC
. . TRBJ2-1 TRBV7-3 CASSLIGRAGNNEQFF TGTGCCAGCAGCTTAATTGGACGAGCGGGCAACAATGAGCAGTTCTTC
. TRBD1 TRBJ1-2 TRBV5-1 CASSARDRSGYTF TGCGCCAGCAGCGCCCGGGACAGAAGTGGCTACACCTTC
. . TRBJ2-2 TRBV27 CASWNRANTGELFF TGTGCCAGCTGGAACAGGGCGAACACCGGGGAGCTGTTTTTT
. . TRBJ1-2 TRBV5-4 CASSQEGQGLYGYTF TGTGCCAGCAGCCAGGAGGGTCAAGGCCTGTATGGCTACACCTTC
. . TRBJ2-2 TRBV3-1/TRBV3-2 CASSLIANTGELFF TGTGCCAGCAGCCTGATAGCGAACACCGGGGAGCTGTTTTTT
. . TRBJ1-3 TRBV13 CASSHRRGRSGNTIYF TGTGCCAGCAGCCACAGAAGGGGCAGATCTGGAAACACCATATATTTT
. TRBD1 TRBJ1-1 TRBV28 CASSFPTGQGLLNTEAFF TGTGCCAGCAGTTTCCCCACCGGACAGGGGTTATTGAACACTGAAGCTTTCTTT
. . TRBJ2-2 TRBV4-1 CASSRPGQGGTGELFF TGCGCCAGCAGCCGCCCTGGGCAGGGTGGCACCGGGGAGCTGTTTTTT
. TRBD1 TRBJ1-2 TRBV5-1 CASSLGGDSFVYGYTF TGCGCCAGCAGCTTGGGGGGGGACAGCTTTGTCTATGGCTACACCTTC
. TRBD2 TRBJ2-1 TRBV9 CASSVTGGNGHEQFF TGTGCCAGCAGCGTAACCGGGGGGAATGGCCATGAGCAGTTCTTC
once . TRBJ1-3 TRBV30 CAFEGDSGNTIYF TGTGCCTTCGAAGGGGACTCTGGAAACACCATATATTTT
. . TRBJ1-5 TRBV6-6 CANKQGRGQPQHF TGTGCCAACAAACAGGGTCGTGGTCAGCCCCAGCATTTT
. . TRBJ2-3 TRBV5-1 CASSFRGSTDTQYF TGCGCCAGCAGCTTTAGAGGGAGCACAGATACGCAGTATTTT
. TRBD1 TRBJ1-5 TRBV12-3/TRBV12-4 CASRDRDQPQHF TGTGCCAGCAGGGACAGGGATCAGCCCCAGCATTTT
few . TRBJ1-2 TRBV9 CASSVGEGRRRSYTF TGTGCCAGCAGCGTAGGCGAAGGGAGGAGGAGGAGCTACACCTTC